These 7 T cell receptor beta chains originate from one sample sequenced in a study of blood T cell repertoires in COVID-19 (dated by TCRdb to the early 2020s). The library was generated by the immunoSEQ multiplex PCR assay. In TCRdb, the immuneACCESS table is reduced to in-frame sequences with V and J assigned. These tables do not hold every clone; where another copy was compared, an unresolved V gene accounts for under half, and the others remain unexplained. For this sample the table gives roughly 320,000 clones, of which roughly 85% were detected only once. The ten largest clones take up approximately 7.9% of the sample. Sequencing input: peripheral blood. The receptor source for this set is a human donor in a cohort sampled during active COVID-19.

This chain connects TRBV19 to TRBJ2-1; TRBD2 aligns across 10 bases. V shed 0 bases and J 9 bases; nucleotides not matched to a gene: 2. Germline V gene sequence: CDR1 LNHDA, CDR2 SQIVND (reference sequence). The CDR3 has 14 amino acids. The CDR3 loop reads CASSIDRLAGEQFF. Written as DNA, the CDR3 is TGTGCCAGTAGTATAGATCGACTAGCGGGTGAGCAGTTCTTC.

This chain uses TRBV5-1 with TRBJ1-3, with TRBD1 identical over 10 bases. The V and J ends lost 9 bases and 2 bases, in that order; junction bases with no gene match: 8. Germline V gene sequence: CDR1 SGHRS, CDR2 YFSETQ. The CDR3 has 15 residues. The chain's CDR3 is CATSLGTGAGNTIYF. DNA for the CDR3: TGCGCCACCTCGCTTGGGACAGGGGCTGGAAACACCATATATTTT.

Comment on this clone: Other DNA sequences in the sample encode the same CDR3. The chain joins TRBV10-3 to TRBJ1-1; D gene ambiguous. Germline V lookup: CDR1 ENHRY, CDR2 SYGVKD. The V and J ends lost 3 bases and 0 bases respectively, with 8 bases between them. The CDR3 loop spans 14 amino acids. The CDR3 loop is CAISERTVNTEAFF. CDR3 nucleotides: TGTGCCATCAGTGAAAGGACTGTGAACACTGAAGCTTTCTTT.

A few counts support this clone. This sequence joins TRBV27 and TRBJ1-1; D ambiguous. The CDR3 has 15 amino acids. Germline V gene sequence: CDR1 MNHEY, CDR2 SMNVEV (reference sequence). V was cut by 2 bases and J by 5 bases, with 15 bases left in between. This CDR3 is CASSLGGYSGTEAFF. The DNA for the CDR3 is TGTGCCAGCAGTTTAGGAGGGTACAGCGGGACTGAAGCTTTCTTT.

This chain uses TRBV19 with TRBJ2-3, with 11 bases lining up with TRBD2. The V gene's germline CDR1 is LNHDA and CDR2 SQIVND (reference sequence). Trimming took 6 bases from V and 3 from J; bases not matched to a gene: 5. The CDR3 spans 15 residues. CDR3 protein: CASRALAGVTDTQYF. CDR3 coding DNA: TGTGCCAGTAGAGCACTAGCGGGGGTAACAGATACGCAGTATTTT. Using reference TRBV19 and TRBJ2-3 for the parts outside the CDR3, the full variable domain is DGGITQSPKYLFRKEGQNVTLSCEQNLNHDAMYWYRQDPGQGLRLIYYSQIVNDFQKGDIAEGYSVSREKKESFPLTVTSAQKNPTAFYLCASRALAGVTDTQYFGPGTRLTVL.

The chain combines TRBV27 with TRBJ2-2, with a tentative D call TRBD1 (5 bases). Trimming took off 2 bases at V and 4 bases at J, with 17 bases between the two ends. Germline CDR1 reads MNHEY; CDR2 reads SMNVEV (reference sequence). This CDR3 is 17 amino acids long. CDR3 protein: CASSLNTPGRGTGELFF. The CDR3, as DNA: TGTGCCAGCAGTTTAAATACCCCAGGGCGCGGCACCGGGGAGCTGTTTTTT.

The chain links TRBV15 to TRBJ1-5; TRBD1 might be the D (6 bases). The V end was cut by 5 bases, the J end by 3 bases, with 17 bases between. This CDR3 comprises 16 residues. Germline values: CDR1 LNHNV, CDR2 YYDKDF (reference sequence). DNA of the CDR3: TGTGCCACCAGCCGGGAATTGGACAGACTCAATCAGCCCCAGCATTTT. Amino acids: CATSRELDRLNQPQHF.